These T cell receptor beta chains were read from a single sample in a study of read filtering for tumor transcriptome and immune sequencing. TCRdb ran MiXCR on the reads and lists one entry per CDR3 protein. Of roughly 18,000 distinct CDR3 sequences in the sample, roughly a fifth are singletons; the top ten hold approximately 25%. Specimen: a population of CD138-negative cells sorted from bone marrow. The receptors shown here come from a donor at least 40 years old with multiple myeloma. Each CDR3 is given with its conserved first and last residue. The order of the fields is clone size, D gene, J gene, V gene, CDR3 DNA, CDR3 protein. A D gene is named only where the DNA matches it firmly. Clone sizes are given selectively: once, few, many, or a class where the clone is expanded.

>many|NA|TRBJ2-7|TRBV29-1
TGCAGCGCCCGGGACATCACCTACGAGCAGTACTTC
CSARDITYEQYF
>medium-sized|NA|TRBJ2-1|TRBV4-2
TGTGCCAGCAGCCAAGAATTCACAGGGAATGAGCAGTTCTTC
CASSQEFTGNEQFF
>NA|TRBD2|TRBJ2-7|TRBV27
TGTGCCAGCAGACCCAACCGGGACTATTCCTACGAGCAGTACTTC
CASRPNRDYSYEQYF
>NA|NA|TRBJ2-1|TRBV20-1
TGCAGTGCTAGAGAGGGACTCCCACAGGAGCAGTTCTTC
CSAREGLPQEQFF
>many|NA|TRBJ2-1|TRBV7-6
TGTGCCAGCAGCTTAGCTGCGTTCTCCTACAATGAGCAGTTCTTC
CASSLAAFSYNEQFF
>many|NA|TRBJ2-1|TRBV6-2/TRBV6-3
TGTGCCAGCATACGGGCAGGCTCCTACAATGAGCAGTTCTTC
CASIRAGSYNEQFF
>many|NA|TRBJ2-5|TRBV7-2
TGTGCCAGCAGCGATGCTCGGAGTAAGACCCAGTACTTC
CASSDARSKTQYF
>many|TRBD1|TRBJ2-7|TRBV29-1
TGCAGCGTTCGGGACAGGGTCTACGAGCAGTACTTC
CSVRDRVYEQYF
>many|NA|TRBJ1-1|TRBV6-2/TRBV6-3
TGTGCCAGCAGTAACCTGGGGGCCGGTGAAGCTTTCTTT
CASSNLGAGEAFF
>NA|TRBD1|TRBJ1-1|TRBV7-8
TGTGCCAGCAGCTTAGGAGCGTGGGACAGGGGCACTGAAGCTTTCTTT
CASSLGAWDRGTEAFF
>few|TRBD1|TRBJ1-4|TRBV28
TGTGCCAGCACCCTGGGACAGGCTGAAAAACTGTTTTTT
CASTLGQAEKLFF
>many|NA|TRBJ2-7|TRBV9
TGTGCCAGCAGCACTGGACTAACCCCCTACGAGCAGTACTTC
CASSTGLTPYEQYF
>many|NA|TRBJ2-6|TRBV29-1
TGCAGCGTTTCAGGGGCAGGTCCTGGGGCCAACGTCCTGACTTTC
CSVSGAGPGANVLTF
>many|TRBD2|TRBJ2-5|TRBV20-1
TGCAGTGCTTGGAGCGGGGGGGAGACCCAGTACTTC
CSAWSGGETQYF
>many|TRBD1|TRBJ2-3|TRBV6-5
TGTGCCAGCGGACAGGGGATCCCAGATACGCAGTATTTT
CASGQGIPDTQYF
>few|NA|TRBJ2-7|TRBV29-1
TGCAGCGTTGGTTTGGGGGAGCAGTACTTC
CSVGLGEQYF
>NA|NA|TRBJ2-6|TRBV29-1
TGCAGCGTCCGGGACCCTTCTGGGGCCAACGTCCTGACTTTC
CSVRDPSGANVLTF
>many|NA|TRBJ2-3|TRBV11-2
TGTGCCAGCACCATTACAGATACGCAGTATTTT
CASTITDTQYF
>NA|TRBD1|TRBJ1-4|TRBV5-4
TGTGCCAGCAGCGTACCGGGACAGAAGGATAAGGTGTTTTTT
CASSVPGQKDKVFF
>NA|NA|TRBJ1-5|TRBV27
TGTGCCAGCAGTAAGGGGCAGGCGGGTCTTCAGCCCCAGCATTTT
CASSKGQAGLQPQHF
>many|NA|TRBJ2-1|TRBV5-1
TGCGCCAGCAGCGAAGTTAACAATGAGCAGTTCTTC
CASSEVNNEQFF
>many|NA|TRBJ1-1|TRBV28
TGTGCCAGCACCTGGGCCCTTGGAGCTTTCTTT
CASTWALGAFF
>NA|NA|TRBJ2-1|TRBV20-1
TGCTGTGCTAGAATCCAGGGGACCTACAGTGAGCAGTTCTTC
CCARIQGTYSEQFF
>many|NA|TRBJ1-5|TRBV19
TGTGCCAGCACCAACAAGGTCAATCAGCCCCAGCATTTT
CASTNKVNQPQHF
>NA|TRBD2|TRBJ2-5|TRBV20-1
TGCAGTGCTAATAACCCGCAGGGACTAGCGGGAGAGACCCAGTACTTC
CSANNPQGLAGETQYF
>NA|TRBD1|TRBJ2-2|TRBV20-1
TGCAGTGCCTACGGGACAGGGCTTACCGGGGAGCTGTTTTTT
CSAYGTGLTGELFF
>many|NA|TRBJ2-1|TRBV28
TGTGCCAGCAGTTCGATTGAGCAGTTCTTC
CASSSIEQFF
>many|NA|TRBJ1-1|TRBV5-1
TGCGCCAGCAGCTTGGGACTAAGGGGAACCCTGAACACTGAAGCTTTCTTT
CASSLGLRGTLNTEAFF